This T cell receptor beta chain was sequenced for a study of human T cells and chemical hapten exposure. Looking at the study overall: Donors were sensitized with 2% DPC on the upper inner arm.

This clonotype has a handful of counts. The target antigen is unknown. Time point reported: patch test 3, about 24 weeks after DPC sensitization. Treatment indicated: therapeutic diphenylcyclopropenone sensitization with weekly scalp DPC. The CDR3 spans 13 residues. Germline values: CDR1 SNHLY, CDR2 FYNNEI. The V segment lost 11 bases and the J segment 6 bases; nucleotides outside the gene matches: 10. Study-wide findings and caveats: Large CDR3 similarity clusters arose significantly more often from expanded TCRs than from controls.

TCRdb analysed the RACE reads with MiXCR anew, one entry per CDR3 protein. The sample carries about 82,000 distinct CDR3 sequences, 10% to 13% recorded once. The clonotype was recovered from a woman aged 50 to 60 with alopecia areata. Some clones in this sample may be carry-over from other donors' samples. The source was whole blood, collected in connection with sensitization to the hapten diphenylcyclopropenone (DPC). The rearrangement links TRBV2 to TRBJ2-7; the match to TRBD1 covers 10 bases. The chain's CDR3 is CAVAGQGLGEQYF. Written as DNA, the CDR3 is TGTGCCGTCGCGGGACAGGGGTTAGGCGAGCAGTACTTC. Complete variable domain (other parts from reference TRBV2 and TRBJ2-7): EPEVTQTPSHQVTQMGQEVILRCVPISNHLYFYWYRQILGQKVEFLVSFYNNEISEKSEIFDDQFSVERPDGSNFTLKIRSTKLEDSAMYFCAVAGQGLGEQYFGPGTRLTVT.